This TCR beta chain was identified during a study (dated by TCRdb to the mid-2010s). About the study as a whole: The origins of HIV persistence were investigated in individuals who naturally controlled HIV infection.

Libraries were made using 5' RACE. Sequencing took place on an Illumina HiSeq 2000. TCRdb passed the public sequencing reads through fastp at Q25 and MiXCR, retaining productive beta sequences. Rows are combined by CDR3 protein, so each entry shows the most common genes and DNA. The sample table shows about 500 distinct CDR3 sequences, and 20% to 25% are seen once. The ten most abundant clones make up 15% to 20% of the sample. Points on this clonotype: There is no known antigen for this receptor. No qualities accompany the bases; no much larger clone lies one base away.

V gives up 2 bases and J gives up 6 bases, and the segment between their germline ends measures 2 bases. The CDR3 spans 11 residues, from the cysteine through the phenylalanine. Only the CDR3 DNA stays, 33 bases, in frame from base 1. The sequencing sample was made of central memory T cells from blood PBMCs. This specimen's cell subset or site label, interpreted: central memory CD4+ T cells. The chain is encoded by TRBV7-1 joined to TRBJ2-1, with the D gene not clear enough to name. TRBV7-1 is given ORF status, its function remaining uncertain. The receptor was derived from a female donor with HIV. The nucleotides are TGTGCCAGCAGCTCAAGCAATGAGCAGTTCTTC. This encodes CASSSSNEQFF.